Detailed here is one T cell receptor (beta chain). Its antigen remains unidentified. This CDR3 has 14 residues. V lost 5 bases and J lost 10; bases outside the gene matches: 8. CDR1 is MNHEY and CDR2 is SMNVEV in the germline V gene (reference sequence). The sample originates from a study of vaccination effects on CD4 cells after COVID-19. Study-wide results and caveats: Clones induced by infection and by vaccine showed marked clonal contraction late after vaccination.

ViraFEST assay sequencing came after antigen-specific CD4+ T cells were expanded with viral peptide pools. Culturing for around 10 days preceded CD4+ T cell isolation. Vaccinated recipients, who were negative for nucleocapsid antibodies, had no history of SARS-CoV-2 infection. A half-medium replacement with IL-2 medium was carried out on days 3 and 7. Method: immunoSEQ multiplex PCR; TCRdb's copy keeps in-frame clones and lacks some. The table includes around 12,000 clones, roughly 70% detected once. V and J are TRBV27 and TRBJ1-6, with 7 positions matching TRBD1. The material sequenced was CD4+ T cells from PBMCs cultured with HCoV-229E spike peptides, taken before COVID-19 vaccination. The sequence was collected from a human donor who received a COVID-19 vaccine. CDR3 sequence reads: CASSPQGIRSPLHF. Written as DNA, the CDR3 is TGTGCCAGCAGTCCACAGGGGATAAGATCACCCCTCCACTTT.